These 8 T cell receptor beta chains originate from one sample sequenced in a study of breast tumors, draining lymph nodes, adjacent tissues. MiXCR, applied by TCRdb to the multiplex PCR reads, yields one record per CDR3 protein. The table lists approximately 300,000 distinct CDR3 sequences, 30% to 35% of them singletons. Axillary draining lymph nodes of breast cancer patients supplied the node samples. Sample: axillary lymph node tissue. All receptors come from a female donor with breast cancer. Some clones in this sample may be carry-over from other donors' samples.

This clonotype was detected only a few times. This chain uses TRBV27 with TRBJ2-3; D ambiguous. Per the germline V gene, CDR1 is MNHEY and CDR2 is SMNVEV (reference sequence). CDR3 length equals 13 residues. Trimming pared 0 bases from V and 6 bases from J, leaving 7 bases between. The CDR3 spells CASSLSPKDTQYF. CDR3 sequence (DNA): TGTGCCAGCAGTTTATCCCCGAAGGATACGCAGTATTTT.

This clonotype was recorded at least ten times. This chain links TRBV6-5 with TRBJ2-5; the D gene is possibly TRBD2 (6 bases). V lost 8 bases and J lost 5, with 18 bases in between. The germline V gene has CDR1 MNHEY and CDR2 SVGAGI. The CDR3 extends over 14 amino acids. The CDR3 nucleotides read TGTGCCAGCCGGAGAGCGGCGGGGAAGGAGACCCAGTACTTC. It specifies CASRRAAGKETQYF.

This clonotype showed up many times. The chain combines TRBV4-2 with TRBJ2-7; tentatively, D is TRBD1 or TRBD2 (5 bases each). The CDR3 has 15 amino acids. The germline V and J ends were trimmed by 0 bases and 2 bases, with 11 bases remaining between them. Germline lookup yields CDR1 LGHNA and CDR2 YNFKEQ. The DNA for the CDR3 is TGTGCCAGCAGCCAAGATCCCGGGACGGCCTACGAGCAGTACTTC. Translated, it gives CASSQDPGTAYEQYF.

This clonotype has a single count. The chain joins TRBV6-5 to TRBJ2-4, with 10 bases matching TRBD2. Germline CDR1 and CDR2: MNHEY and SVGAGI. V lost 5 bases and J lost 12; bases outside the gene matches: 10. The CDR3 length is 14 residues. CDR3 DNA sequence: TGTGCCAGCAGTACCACGGGACTAGCGAGTCGTCAGTACTTC. As protein: CASSTTGLASRQYF.

This clonotype was recorded at least ten times. The chain has TRBV9 and TRBJ2-1; D not certain. The germline CDR1 and CDR2 sequences are SGDLS and YYNGEE. Trimming pared 2 bases from V and 0 bases from J, leaving 6 bases between. This CDR3 spans 14 amino acids. Written as DNA, the CDR3 is TGTGCCAGCAGCGTCGCAGGCTCCTACAATGAGCAGTTCTTC. It yields the protein CASSVAGSYNEQFF.

In regard to this clonotype: Being one base from a much bigger clone, this may be a read error. V and J are TRBV2 and TRBJ2-7, with D uncertain. The V gene's germline CDR1 is SNHLY and CDR2 FYNNEI. Trimming pared 5 bases from V and 3 bases from J, leaving 11 bases between. This CDR3 has 13 amino acids. Here the CDR3 reads CASSFPRNYEQYF. CDR3 nucleotide sequence: TGTGCCAGCAGTTTTCCCAGGAACTACGAGCAGTACTTC. Using reference TRBV2 and TRBJ2-7 for the parts outside the CDR3, the full variable domain is EPEVTQTPSHQVTQMGQEVILRCVPISNHLYFYWYRQILGQKVEFLVSFYNNEISEKSEIFDDQFSVERPDGSNFTLKIRSTKLEDSAMYFCASSFPRNYEQYFGPGTRLTVT.

This clonotype was observed many times. CDR3 sequence (DNA): TGTGCCAGCAGCCCCCGGTGGGGGAGCTCCTACGAGCAGTACTTC. Translating gives CASSPRWGSSYEQYF. V gene TRBV11-3 combines with J gene TRBJ2-7; D assignment may be TRBD1 or TRBD2 (5 bases each). Trimming took 5 bases from V and 0 from J, leaving 14 bases between them. There are 15 residues in the CDR3. Germline CDR1 and CDR2: SGHNT and YENEEA.

This clonotype was counted a few times. The V and J genes are TRBV6-5 and TRBJ2-1; 7 bases map to TRBD2. This CDR3 has 16 residues. With 2 bases clipped from V and 6 bases from J, the junction kept 10 bases outside the gene matches. CDR1 and CDR2 from the germline V gene are MNHEY and SVGAGI. CDR3 sequence: CASSYQGLLSVNEQFF. In DNA, the CDR3 is TGTGCCAGCAGTTACCAGGGACTACTAAGCGTCAATGAGCAGTTCTTC.